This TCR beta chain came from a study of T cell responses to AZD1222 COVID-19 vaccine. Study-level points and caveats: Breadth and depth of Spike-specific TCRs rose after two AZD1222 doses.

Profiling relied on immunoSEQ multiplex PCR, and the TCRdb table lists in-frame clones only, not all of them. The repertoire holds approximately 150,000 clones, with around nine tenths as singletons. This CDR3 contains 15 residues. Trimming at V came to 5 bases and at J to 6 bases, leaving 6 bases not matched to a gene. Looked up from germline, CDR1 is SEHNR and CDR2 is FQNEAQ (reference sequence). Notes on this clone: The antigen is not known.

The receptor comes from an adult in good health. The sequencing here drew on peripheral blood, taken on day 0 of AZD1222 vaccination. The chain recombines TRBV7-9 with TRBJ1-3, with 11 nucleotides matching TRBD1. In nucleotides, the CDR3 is TGTGCCAGCAGCGAGGACAGGGGGCTTATAAACACCATATATTTT. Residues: CASSEDRGLINTIYF.